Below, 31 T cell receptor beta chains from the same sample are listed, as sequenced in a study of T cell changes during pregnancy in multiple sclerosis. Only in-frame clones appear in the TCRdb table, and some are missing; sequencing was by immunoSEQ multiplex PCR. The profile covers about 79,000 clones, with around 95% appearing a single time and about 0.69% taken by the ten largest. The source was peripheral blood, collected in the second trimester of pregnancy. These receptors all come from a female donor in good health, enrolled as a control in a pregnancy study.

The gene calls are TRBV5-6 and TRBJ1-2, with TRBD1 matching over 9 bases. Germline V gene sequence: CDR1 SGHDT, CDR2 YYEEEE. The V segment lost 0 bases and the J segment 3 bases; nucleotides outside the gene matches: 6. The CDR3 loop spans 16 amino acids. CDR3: CASSLARDRADYGYTF. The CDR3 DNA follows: TGTGCCAGCAGCTTGGCCCGGGACAGGGCGGACTATGGCTACACCTTC.

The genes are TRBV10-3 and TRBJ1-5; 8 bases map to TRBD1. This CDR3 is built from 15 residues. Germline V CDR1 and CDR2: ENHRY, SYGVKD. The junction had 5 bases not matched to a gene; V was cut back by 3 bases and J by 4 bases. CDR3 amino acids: CAISDSYRGNQPQHF. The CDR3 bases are TGTGCCATCAGTGATTCATACAGGGGGAATCAGCCCCAGCATTTT.

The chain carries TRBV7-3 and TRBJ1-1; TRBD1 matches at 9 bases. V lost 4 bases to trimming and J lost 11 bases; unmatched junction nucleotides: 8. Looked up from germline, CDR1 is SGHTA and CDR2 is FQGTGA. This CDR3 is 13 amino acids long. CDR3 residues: CASSSTGGAGAFF. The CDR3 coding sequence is TGTGCCAGCAGCTCAACAGGGGGCGCGGGTGCTTTCTTT.

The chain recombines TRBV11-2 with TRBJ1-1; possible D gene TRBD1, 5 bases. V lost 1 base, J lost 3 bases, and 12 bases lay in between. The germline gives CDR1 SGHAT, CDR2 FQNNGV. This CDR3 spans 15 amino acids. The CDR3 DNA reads TGTGCCAGCAGCTTAGCCCGGGGGGGGTACACTGAAGCTTTCTTT. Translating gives CASSLARGGYTEAFF.

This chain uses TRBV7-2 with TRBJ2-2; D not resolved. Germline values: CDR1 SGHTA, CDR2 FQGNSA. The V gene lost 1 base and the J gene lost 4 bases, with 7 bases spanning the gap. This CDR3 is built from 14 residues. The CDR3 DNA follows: TGTGCCAGCAGCTTAGGACTTTTCACCGGGGAGCTGTTTTTT. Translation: CASSLGLFTGELFF.

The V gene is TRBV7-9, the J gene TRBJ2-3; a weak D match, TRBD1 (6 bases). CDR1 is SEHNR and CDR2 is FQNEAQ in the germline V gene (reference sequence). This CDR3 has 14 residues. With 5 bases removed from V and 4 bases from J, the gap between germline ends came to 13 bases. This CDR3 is CASSPNRVADTQYF. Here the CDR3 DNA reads TGTGCCAGCAGCCCGAACAGGGTGGCAGATACGCAGTATTTT.

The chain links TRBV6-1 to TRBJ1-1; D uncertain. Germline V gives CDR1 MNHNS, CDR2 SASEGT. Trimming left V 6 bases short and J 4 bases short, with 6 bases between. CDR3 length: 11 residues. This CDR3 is CASRLLTEAFF. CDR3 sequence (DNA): TGTGCCAGCAGATTACTCACTGAAGCTTTCTTT.

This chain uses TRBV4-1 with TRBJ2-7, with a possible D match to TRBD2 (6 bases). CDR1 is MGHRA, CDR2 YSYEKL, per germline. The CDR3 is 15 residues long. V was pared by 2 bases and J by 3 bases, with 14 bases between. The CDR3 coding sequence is TGCGCCAGCAGCCAAACCGGGACTGCCTACTACGAGCAGTACTTC. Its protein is CASSQTGTAYYEQYF.

CDR3 DNA sequence: TGTGCCAGCAGCTTACACGACTTCAGCTCCTACGAGCAGTACTTC. Its protein product is CASSLHDFSSYEQYF. V and J are TRBV7-2 and TRBJ2-7; D ambiguous. The CDR3 has 15 residues. Germline V gene data show CDR1 as SGHTA and CDR2 as FQGNSA. V lost 2 bases and J lost 0, with 11 bases in between.

CDR3 coding DNA: TGTGCCAGCAGCCCACCTAATAGGAAGATAGCCCAACCCTACAATGAGCAGTTCTTC. Amino acid sequence: CASSPPNRKIAQPYNEQFF. The chain links TRBV7-8 to TRBJ2-1, with D hard to call. The ends were cut back, 5 bases at V and 2 bases at J, with 25 bases in the middle. The CDR3 covers 19 residues. CDR1 SGHVS and CDR2 FQNEAQ come from the germline V gene.

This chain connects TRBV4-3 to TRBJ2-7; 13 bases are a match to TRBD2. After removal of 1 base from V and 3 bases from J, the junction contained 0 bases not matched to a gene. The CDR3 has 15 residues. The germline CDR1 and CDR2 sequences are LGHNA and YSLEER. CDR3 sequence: CASSQGLAGGYEQYF. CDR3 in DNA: TGCGCCAGCAGCCAAGGACTAGCGGGGGGCTACGAGCAGTACTTC.

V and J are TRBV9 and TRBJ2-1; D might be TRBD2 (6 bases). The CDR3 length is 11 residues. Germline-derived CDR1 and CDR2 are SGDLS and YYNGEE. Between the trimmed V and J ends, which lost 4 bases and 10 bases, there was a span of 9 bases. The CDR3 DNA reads TGTGCCAGCAGCCCCGGGGGAGAGCAGTTCTTC. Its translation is CASSPGGEQFF.

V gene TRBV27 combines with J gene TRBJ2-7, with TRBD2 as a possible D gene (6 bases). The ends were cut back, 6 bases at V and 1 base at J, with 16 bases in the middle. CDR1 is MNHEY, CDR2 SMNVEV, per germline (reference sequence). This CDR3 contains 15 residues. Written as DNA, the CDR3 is TGTGCCAGCAGCTCATGGGGGGAGGATTCCTACGAGCAGTACTTC. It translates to CASSSWGEDSYEQYF.

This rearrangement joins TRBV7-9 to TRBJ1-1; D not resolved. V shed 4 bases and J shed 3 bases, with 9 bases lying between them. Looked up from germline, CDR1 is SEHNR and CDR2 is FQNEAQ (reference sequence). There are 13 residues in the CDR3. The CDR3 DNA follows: TGTGCCAGCAGCTCTGAGGAGGACACTGAAGCTTTCTTT. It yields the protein CASSSEEDTEAFF.

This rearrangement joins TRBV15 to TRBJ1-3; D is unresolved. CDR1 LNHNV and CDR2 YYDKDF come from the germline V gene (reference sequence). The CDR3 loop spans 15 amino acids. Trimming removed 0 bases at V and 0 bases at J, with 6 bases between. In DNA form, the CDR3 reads TGTGCCACCAGCAGAGAACAGTTCTCTGGAAACACCATATATTTT. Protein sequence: CATSREQFSGNTIYF.

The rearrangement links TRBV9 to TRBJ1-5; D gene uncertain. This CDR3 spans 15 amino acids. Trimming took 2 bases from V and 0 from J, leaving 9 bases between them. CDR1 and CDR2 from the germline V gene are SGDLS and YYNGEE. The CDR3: CASSVSSYSNQPQHF. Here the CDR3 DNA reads TGTGCCAGCAGCGTTTCCAGTTATAGCAATCAGCCCCAGCATTTT.

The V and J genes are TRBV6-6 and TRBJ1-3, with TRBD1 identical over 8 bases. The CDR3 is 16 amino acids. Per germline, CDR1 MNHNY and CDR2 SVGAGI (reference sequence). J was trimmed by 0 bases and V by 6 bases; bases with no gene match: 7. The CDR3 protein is CASRRTGQGSGNTIYF. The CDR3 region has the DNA TGTGCCAGCAGACGAACAGGACAGGGCTCTGGAAACACCATATATTTT.

As DNA, the CDR3 is TGTGCCAGTAGTAAAAACAGGGCCCACAATGAAAAACTGTTTTTT. Protein product: CASSKNRAHNEKLFF. The chain carries TRBV19 and TRBJ1-4; possibly TRBD1 for D (6 bases). V lost 4 bases to trimming and J lost 5 bases, with 14 bases between them. Germline lookup yields CDR1 LNHDA and CDR2 SQIVND (reference sequence). The CDR3 length is 15 residues.

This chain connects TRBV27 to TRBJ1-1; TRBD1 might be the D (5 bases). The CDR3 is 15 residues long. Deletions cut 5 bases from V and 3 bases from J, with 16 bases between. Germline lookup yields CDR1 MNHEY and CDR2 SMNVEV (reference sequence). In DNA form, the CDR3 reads TGTGCCAGCAGTCGCCAGGGTCGGGCGGACACTGAAGCTTTCTTT. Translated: CASSRQGRADTEAFF.

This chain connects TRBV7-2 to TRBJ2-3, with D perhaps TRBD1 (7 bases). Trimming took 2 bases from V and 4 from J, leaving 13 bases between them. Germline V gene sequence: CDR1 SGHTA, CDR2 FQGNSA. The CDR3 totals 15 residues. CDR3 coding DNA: TGTGCCAGCAGCTTAAGCAGGGGGGTGGCAGATACGCAGTATTTT. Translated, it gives CASSLSRGVADTQYF.

The CDR3 sequence is CASRDRDTQYF. Here the CDR3 DNA reads TGTGCCAGCAGGGACAGGGATACGCAGTATTTT. The chain joins TRBV6-5 to TRBJ2-3; 7 nucleotides align to TRBD1. The CDR3 runs to 11 residues. Germline CDR1 is MNHEY and CDR2 is SVGAGI. Losses at the gene ends were 6 bases for V and 6 bases for J; bases not matched to a gene: 0.

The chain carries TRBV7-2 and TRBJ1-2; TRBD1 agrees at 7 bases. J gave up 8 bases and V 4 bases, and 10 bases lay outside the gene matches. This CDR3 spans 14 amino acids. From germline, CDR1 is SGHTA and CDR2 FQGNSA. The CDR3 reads CASSSGRTGEGYTF. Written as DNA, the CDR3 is TGTGCCAGCAGCTCGGGACGGACAGGAGAAGGCTACACCTTC.

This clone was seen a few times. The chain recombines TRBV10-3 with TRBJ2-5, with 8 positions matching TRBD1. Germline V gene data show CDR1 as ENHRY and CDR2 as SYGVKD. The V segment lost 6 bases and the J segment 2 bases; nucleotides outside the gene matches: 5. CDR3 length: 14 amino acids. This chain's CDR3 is CAISEGTGQETQYF. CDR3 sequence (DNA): TGTGCCATCAGCGAGGGGACAGGACAAGAGACCCAGTACTTC.

CDR3 protein: CASSQGTGDTEAFF. CDR3 coding DNA: TGTGCCAGCAGCCAGGGGACAGGGGACACTGAAGCTTTCTTT. This rearrangement joins TRBV4-2 to TRBJ1-1; the match to TRBD1 covers 10 bases. Germline V gene data show CDR1 as LGHNA and CDR2 as YNFKEQ. Unmatched junction bases numbered 1, after V lost 3 bases and J lost 3 bases. The CDR3 loop spans 14 amino acids.

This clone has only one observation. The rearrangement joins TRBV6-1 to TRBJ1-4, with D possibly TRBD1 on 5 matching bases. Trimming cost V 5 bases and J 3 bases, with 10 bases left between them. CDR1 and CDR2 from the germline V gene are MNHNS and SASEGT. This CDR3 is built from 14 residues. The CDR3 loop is CASSKTVPNEKLFF. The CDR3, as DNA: TGTGCCAGCAGTAAGACAGTTCCTAATGAAAAACTGTTTTTT.

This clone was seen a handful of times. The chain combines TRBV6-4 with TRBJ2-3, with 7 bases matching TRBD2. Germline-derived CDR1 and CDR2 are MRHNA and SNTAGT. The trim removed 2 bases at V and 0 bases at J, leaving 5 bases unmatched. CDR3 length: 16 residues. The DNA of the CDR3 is TGTGCCAGCAGTGACGGGCAGGGAGGGAGCACAGATACGCAGTATTTT. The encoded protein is CASSDGQGGSTDTQYF.

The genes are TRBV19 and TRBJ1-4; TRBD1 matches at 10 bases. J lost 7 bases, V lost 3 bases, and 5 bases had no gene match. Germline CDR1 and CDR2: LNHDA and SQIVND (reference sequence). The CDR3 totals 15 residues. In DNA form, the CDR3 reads TGTGCCAGTAGTATCGGACAGGGGGAAGTTGAAAAACTGTTTTTT. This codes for CASSIGQGEVEKLFF.

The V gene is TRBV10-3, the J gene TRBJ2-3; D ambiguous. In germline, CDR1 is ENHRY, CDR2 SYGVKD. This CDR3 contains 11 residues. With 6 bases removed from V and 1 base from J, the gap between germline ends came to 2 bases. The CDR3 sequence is CAISGTDTQYF. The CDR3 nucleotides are TGTGCCATCAGCGGCACAGATACGCAGTATTTT.

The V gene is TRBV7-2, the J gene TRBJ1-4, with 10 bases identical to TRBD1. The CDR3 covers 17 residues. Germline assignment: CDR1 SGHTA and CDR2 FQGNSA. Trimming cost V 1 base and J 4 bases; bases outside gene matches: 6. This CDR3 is CASSLDDRGLGNEKLFF. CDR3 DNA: TGTGCCAGCAGCTTAGACGACAGGGGGCTCGGTAATGAAAAACTGTTTTTT. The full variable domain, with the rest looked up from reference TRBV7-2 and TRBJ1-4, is GAGVSQSPSNKVTEKGKDVELRCDPISGHTALYWYRQSLGQGLEFLIYFQGNSAPDKSGLPSDRFSAERTGGSVSTLTIQRTQQEDSAVYLCASSLDDRGLGNEKLFFGSGTQLSVL.

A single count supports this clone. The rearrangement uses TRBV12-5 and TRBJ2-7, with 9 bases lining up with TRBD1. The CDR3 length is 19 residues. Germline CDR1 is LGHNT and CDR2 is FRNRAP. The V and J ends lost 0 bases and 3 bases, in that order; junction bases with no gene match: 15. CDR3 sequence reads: CASGLVVSDRGTNNYEQYF. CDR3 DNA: TGTGCTAGTGGTTTGGTAGTATCTGACAGGGGGACAAACAACTACGAGCAGTACTTC.

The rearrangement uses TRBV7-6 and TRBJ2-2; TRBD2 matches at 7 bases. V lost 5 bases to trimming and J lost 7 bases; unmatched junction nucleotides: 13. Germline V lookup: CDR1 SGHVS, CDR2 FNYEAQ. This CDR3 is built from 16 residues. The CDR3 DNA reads TGTGCCAGCAGCCAAGGGCTAGCGGAAGTTAACGGGGAGCTGTTTTTT. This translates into CASSQGLAEVNGELFF.